This T cell receptor (beta chain) was documented in a study of blood T cell repertoires in COVID-19 (TCRdb year 2020). Study-level background: The collaborator samples originated in the United States, Italy and Spain and spanned the acute and convalescent phases of COVID-19. The prospective study material was composed of cDNA or gDNA derived from T cells, B-cell-depleted T cells, or PBMCs. Deeply sampled blood TCRbeta repertoires from subjects exposed to, actively infected with, or recovered from COVID-19 were included in the dataset. The repertoires were released in a freely available public database meant as a resource for research on the immune response to SARS-CoV-2. Samples came from the ongoing ImmuneRACE study (first 160 participants) plus 1,254 subjects from 6 global collaborators. A de-identified subject ID, COVID-19 status, age in years and sex were almost always included in the sample metadata. Where HLA class I and class II types were available, the types were taken from metadata supplied by the sample provider, not from assay-based typing. Study-level results and caveats: The quantity of clinical and demographic metadata differed by source and by participant and was supplied without curation.

TCRbeta CDR3 regions were amplified from genomic DNA by means of the immunoSEQ Assay, a bias-controlled multiplex PCR. For the original study's pipeline: Within the assay, amplification of reference gene primers was used to estimate how many nucleated cells each sample contained. To quantify the absolute abundance of each unique TCRbeta CDR3 rearrangement, sequence reads were collapsed and filtered. For each sample, productive Simpson clonality was calculated as the square root of Simpson's diversity index across productive rearrangements. TCRdb limited this immuneACCESS table to in-frame rearrangements with V and J called. A share of clones is missing; checked studies link under half to unresolved V genes, and the rest is unexplained. D and trimming were read from the DNA, whereas the V and J calls and clone size are those reported in that table. Across this sample there are about 480,000 clones, with 85% to 90% seen only once. The ten largest clones add up to about 8% of the sample.

In Seattle, one collaborating source enrolled patients while the infection was active and tracked those patients longitudinally over the course of disease. Each collaborating institution followed its own protocols to collect whole blood in K2EDTA tubes. Collaborator samples were shipped for TCRbeta analysis as frozen whole blood, isolated PBMCs, or DNA extracted from either sample type. This clone was seen once. What this receptor recognizes is not known. Per-nucleotide qualities are absent, and no much larger clonotype sits a single base away. The V end gives up 4 bases and the J end 3 bases, leaving 8 bases in the junction not matched to a gene. There are 16 amino acids in the CDR3, from cysteine to phenylalanine inclusive. Only the CDR3 DNA is retained, 48 bases long and in frame from the first base. The germline V gene sets CDR1 to SGHRS and CDR2 to YFSETQ.

The sequenced material came from peripheral blood. The source is a woman in her forties or fifties with COVID-19, enrolled during active disease. The V and J genes are TRBV5-1 and TRBJ2-3; the junction holds 10 bases that match TRBD1. The CDR3 protein is CASSLLGTGATDTQYF. The DNA reads TGCGCCAGCAGCCTCCTCGGGACAGGGGCTACAGATACGCAGTATTTT.